This TCR beta chain was documented in a study of CD8 T cells in ankylosing spondylitis (dated by TCRdb to about 2017). About the study as a whole: The study set out to find disease-linked TCR variants by profiling T cell receptor beta repertoires in ankylosing spondylitis patients and healthy donors. Peripheral blood was sampled, and synovial fluid was additionally collected from ankylosing spondylitis patients. In total, the full study cohort was made up of 108 healthy donors and 25 to 30 ankylosing spondylitis patients. Overall study outcomes, separate from this receptor: The disease-linked clones had a CD8+ phenotype and were found at relatively low frequencies in peripheral blood. Significant enrichment of the disease-linked clones was reported in matched synovial fluid samples from ankylosing spondylitis patients. A TCR beta motif made up of under ten highly homologous amino acid variants appeared to be characteristic of blood from ankylosing spondylitis patients. Some of the motif variants had been reported before in the synovial fluid and blood of reactive arthritis patients, a finding that suggests common disease-initiation mechanisms.

There are a few counts of this clonotype. Its binding antigen is unknown. Base qualities are not provided; no much larger clone lies one nucleotide away. Sequencing instrument: Illumina HiSeq 2500. TCR beta libraries were prepared by quantitative 5'-RACE with molecular barcodes. As for the original processing: Disease-linked TCR variants were identified with a new computational method built on a probabilistic model of VDJ rearrangement. TCRdb reran the public reads through fastp at Q25 and MiXCR, keeping productive beta chains. Rows matching on CDR3 protein sequence are summarized as one entry with the most common DNA and genes. For this entry, the V and J calls and clone size follow TCRdb and not the study's own pipeline. The sample data list roughly 180,000 distinct CDR3 sequences, and around 13% of these were observed just once. The top ten clonotypes cover approximately 15% of the sample. The germline V gene supplies CDR1 MGHRA and CDR2 YSYEKL. V loses 0 bases, J loses 10 bases, and the germline ends lie 12 bases apart. The CDR3 holds 13 amino acids from the cysteine to the phenylalanine. The kept DNA is CDR3 alone, 39 bases in frame from the first base.

Sequencing input: blood, either unsorted or a sorted T cell fraction (not recorded which). The rearrangement joined TRBV4-1 to TRBJ1-1, with TRBD1 tentatively as D gene (6 bases match). The clonotype originates from a male donor with ankylosing spondylitis or in good health (not recorded which). The nucleotides read TGCGCCAGCAGCCAAGAGGGGACAAGGGGAGCTTTCTTT. It specifies CASSQEGTRGAFF.